The 22 T cell receptor beta chains presented below share a single source sample, sequenced in a study of patients and donors after allogeneic stem cell transplantation. A single record per CDR3 protein comes from TCRdb applying MiXCR to the RT-PCR reads. Of 110,000 or so distinct CDR3 sequences listed, less than 45% are singletons. The sequencing sample was made of blood, either unsorted or a sorted T cell fraction (not recorded which). These receptors were obtained from a human donor who was either an allogeneic HSCT recipient or a stem cell or donor lymphocyte infusion donor (not recorded which). It is not recorded whose cells these are; they may come from a transplant donor.

Concerning this clonotype itself: This could be a read error, since a much larger clone is one nucleotide away. This chain links TRBV2 with TRBJ1-2, with 7 bases aligning to TRBD1. The V and J ends lost 8 bases and 7 bases, in that order; junction bases with no gene match: 10. From germline, CDR1 is SNHLY and CDR2 FYNNEI. The CDR3 is made up of 13 amino acids. CDR3 nucleotides: TGTGCCAGCGTCCTCCAGGGGGGCTGTGGCTACACCTTC. It encodes CASVLQGGCGYTF. Full variable domain (remainder filled in from reference TRBV2 and TRBJ1-2): EPEVTQTPSHQVTQMGQEVILRCVPISNHLYFYWYRQILGQKVEFLVSFYNNEISEKSEIFDDQFSVERPDGSNFTLKIRSTKLEDSAMYFCASVLQGGCGYTFGSGTRLTVV.

The V call is TRBV4-1, the J call TRBJ1-2; no clear D. In germline, CDR1 is MGHRA, CDR2 YSYEKL. CDR3 length equals 18 residues. V was clipped by 4 bases and J by 2 bases, with 23 bases between them. This CDR3 is CASSLKRDSSTDNYGYTF. The CDR3 DNA reads as TGCGCCAGCAGCCTAAAGAGGGATTCTTCCACAGACAACTATGGCTACACCTTC.

The table lists this clonotype with a few counts. The CDR3 loop is CASSQDLTGDYGYTF. The CDR3 region has the DNA TGCGCCAGCAGCCAAGATTTAACAGGGGATTATGGCTACACCTTC. The V and J genes are TRBV4-1 and TRBJ1-2, with 7 bases fitting TRBD1. Germline V gene data show CDR1 as MGHRA and CDR2 as YSYEKL. V lost 0 bases to trimming and J lost 5 bases; unmatched junction nucleotides: 6. The CDR3 extends over 15 amino acids.

This rearrangement joins TRBV6-2 or TRBV6-3 to TRBJ2-7; possibly TRBD2 for D (6 bases). The CDR3 has 13 amino acids. The V gene's germline CDR1 is MNHEY and CDR2 SVGEGT. Trimming removed 2 bases at V and 2 bases at J, with 7 bases between. The CDR3 here is CASSYGGTYEQYF. CDR3 coding DNA: TGTGCCAGCAGTTACGGGGGGACCTACGAGCAGTACTTC.

This clonotype was found a few times. This chain uses TRBV20-1 with TRBJ2-6; D is possibly TRBD1 or TRBD2 (7 bases each). The CDR3 is made up of 17 amino acids. Germline-derived CDR1 and CDR2 are DFQATT and SNEGSKA (reference sequence). V lost 4 bases, J lost 0 bases, and 16 bases lay in between. CDR3 in amino acids: CSATSRGGNSGANVLTF. As DNA, the CDR3 is TGCAGTGCTACGAGCAGGGGGGGAAACTCTGGGGCCAACGTCCTGACTTTC.

The chain has TRBV6-6 and TRBJ2-1, with D perhaps given as TRBD1 or TRBD2 (6 bases each). CDR3 length: 13 amino acids. Germline CDR1 MNHNY, CDR2 SVGAGI (reference sequence). Between the trimmed V and J ends, which lost 7 bases and 10 bases, there was a span of 17 bases. The DNA of the CDR3 is TGTGCCAGCATCGCCTTACAGGGAGGCGAGCAGTTCTTC. It is translated as CASIALQGGEQFF.

This rearrangement joins TRBV20-1 to TRBJ1-2; 7 bases are a match to TRBD1. J gave up 4 bases and V 5 bases, and 10 bases lay outside the gene matches. The CDR3 extends over 14 amino acids. The germline CDR1 and CDR2 sequences are DFQATT and SNEGSKA (reference sequence). The CDR3 reads CSALNTGTVYGYTF. As DNA, the CDR3 is TGCAGTGCTCTGAACACCGGGACAGTCTATGGCTACACCTTC.

The chain employs TRBV20-1 and TRBJ2-7, with 8 bases that match TRBD2. The germline V gene has CDR1 DFQATT and CDR2 SNEGSKA (reference sequence). The CDR3 consists of 14 residues. V shed 0 bases, J shed 2 bases, and the junction held 3 bases outside the gene matches. The CDR3 bases are TGCAGTGCTAGAGAGTCTAGCGGGCCCTACGAGCAGTACTTC. This translates into CSARESSGPYEQYF.

This clonotype was observed a handful of times. The chain employs TRBV12-3 or TRBV12-4 and TRBJ1-6; 10 bases are shared with TRBD1. This CDR3 spans 13 amino acids. V dropped 10 bases and J dropped 10; count of bases not matched to a gene: 7. CDR3 nucleotide sequence: TGTGCCACCAAAGACAGGGGGCAGTCACCCCTCCACTTT. Translation: CATKDRGQSPLHF.

This clonotype was detected only a few times. The rearrangement joins TRBV28 to TRBJ2-2, with D possibly being TRBD2 (6 bases). CDR1 and CDR2 (germline): MDHEN, SYDVKM. V was shortened by 10 bases and J by 5 bases, with 26 bases between the two germline ends. This CDR3 has 17 amino acids. The CDR3 loop is CATYAPLGGPATGELFF. The CDR3 coding sequence is TGTGCCACCTACGCCCCCCTCGGAGGGCCGGCAACCGGGGAGCTGTTTTTT.

The rearrangement uses TRBV11-3 and TRBJ2-3, with TRBD1 as a possible D gene (7 bases). Germline V gene sequence: CDR1 SGHNT, CDR2 YENEEA. V was trimmed by 5 bases and J by 5 bases, leaving 23 bases between them. CDR3 length: 17 residues. DNA for the CDR3: TGTGCCAGCAGCCTCGACCGCGGGACAGTTTTTGGAGATACGCAGTATTTT. This translates into CASSLDRGTVFGDTQYF. Filled out from reference TRBV11-3 and TRBJ2-3, the complete variable domain reads EAGVVQSPRYKIIEKKQPVAFWCNPISGHNTLYWYLQNLGQGPELLIRYENEEAVDDSQLPKDRFSAERLKGVDSTLKIQPAELGDSAVYLCASSLDRGTVFGDTQYFGPGTRLTVL.

V usage is TRBV7-9 and J usage is TRBJ2-1; D not certain. In germline, CDR1 is SEHNR, CDR2 FQNEAQ (reference sequence). With 3 bases removed from V and 10 bases from J, the gap between germline ends came to 7 bases. This CDR3 has 11 residues. The CDR3 spells CASSLGREQFF. CDR3 DNA sequence: TGTGCCAGCAGCTTGGGCAGGGAGCAGTTCTTC.

This chain links TRBV5-1 with TRBJ1-5, with 8 bases matching TRBD1. The CDR3 is 16 amino acids. CDR1 is SGHRS, CDR2 YFSETQ, per germline. Trimming removed 0 bases from V and 2 bases from J; junction bases left unmatched: 4. DNA of the CDR3: TGCGCCAGCAGCTTGGGGACAGGGCTGGGCAATCAGCCCCAGCATTTT. Protein: CASSLGTGLGNQPQHF.

The chain carries TRBV7-3 and TRBJ2-4; 7 nucleotides match TRBD2. V shed 5 bases, J shed 13 bases, and the junction held 11 bases outside the gene matches. The CDR3 contains 13 residues. Looked up from germline, CDR1 is SGHTA and CDR2 is FQGTGA. The CDR3 DNA reads TGTGCCAGCAGCCTCGGACTAGGAGATTTCCAGTACTTC. Residues: CASSLGLGDFQYF.

The chain joins TRBV15 to TRBJ2-3; 7 positions agree with TRBD2. The germline CDR1 and CDR2 sequences are LNHNV and YYDKDF (reference sequence). The CDR3 has 13 amino acids. Germline trimming cut 7 bases from V and 2 bases from J; bases unmatched to any gene: 3. The CDR3 loop reads CATIGRTTDTQYF. The CDR3 bases are TGTGCCACCATCGGGAGGACCACAGATACGCAGTATTTT.

This chain links TRBV5-5 with TRBJ1-1; 7 bases agree with TRBD1. The V gene's germline CDR1 is SGHKS and CDR2 YYEKEE (reference sequence). Losses at the gene ends were 1 base for V and 5 bases for J; bases not matched to a gene: 8. There are 15 residues in the CDR3. The CDR3 coding sequence is TGTGCCAGCAGCTTGACGACAGGGATTGGGACTGAAGCTTTCTTT. Translation gives CASSLTTGIGTEAFF.

The chain employs TRBV10-3 and TRBJ2-1, with TRBD2 matching 12 bases. CDR3 length equals 15 residues. The germline V gene encodes CDR1 ENHRY and CDR2 SYGVKD. Unmatched junction bases numbered 6, after V lost 6 bases and J lost 6 bases. For the CDR3, the DNA is TGTGCCATCAGCCTTGGACTAGCGGGGCCCAATGAGCAGTTCTTC. It specifies CAISLGLAGPNEQFF.

The rearrangement uses TRBV5-6 and TRBJ2-7; 8 bases align to TRBD1. Looked up from germline, CDR1 is SGHDT and CDR2 is YYEEEE. This CDR3 comprises 14 residues. With V trimmed by 4 bases and J by 7 bases, 10 bases remained unmatched. The CDR3 here is CASSPPDREFEQYF. DNA for the CDR3: TGTGCCAGCAGCCCACCGGACAGGGAATTTGAGCAGTACTTC.

This chain uses TRBV27 with TRBJ2-7; 7 positions match TRBD1. With 2 bases clipped from V and 7 bases from J, the junction kept 8 bases outside the gene matches. The CDR3 covers 14 residues. Germline V gene sequence: CDR1 MNHEY, CDR2 SMNVEV (reference sequence). The CDR3 spells CASSLRLDRDEQYF. The CDR3 coding sequence is TGTGCCAGCAGTTTACGCCTCGACAGGGATGAGCAGTACTTC.

This clonotype was detected only a few times. The chain joins TRBV20-1 to TRBJ1-2; tentative D call: TRBD1 (5 bases). The CDR3 is made up of 13 amino acids. Germline V gives CDR1 DFQATT, CDR2 SNEGSKA (reference sequence). V shed 1 base and J shed 2 bases, with 8 bases lying between them. CDR3 protein: CSARVRGNYGYTF. The CDR3 nucleotides are TGCAGTGCTAGAGTACGGGGCAACTATGGCTACACCTTC.

V gene TRBV20-1 combines with J gene TRBJ2-7; D may correspond to TRBD1 or TRBD2 (5 bases each). The V gene lost 6 bases and the J gene lost 0 bases, with 15 bases spanning the gap. The CDR3 contains 14 residues. Germline V CDR1 and CDR2: DFQATT, SNEGSKA (reference sequence). The CDR3 DNA reads as TGCAGTGCCACACCCGGGACGGGCTCCTACGAGCAGTACTTC. It encodes CSATPGTGSYEQYF.

In this sample, this clonotype turned up a few times. The J gene is TRBJ1-2, the V gene TRBV11-2; D not certain. The germline CDR1 and CDR2 sequences are SGHAT and FQNNGV. CDR3 size: 12 residues. V lost 4 bases and J lost 8, with 11 bases in between. The CDR3 sequence: CASSSVGGGYTF. The CDR3 DNA sequence: TGTGCCAGCAGCTCGGTGGGTGGAGGCTACACCTTC.